This T cell receptor (beta chain) was profiled in a study of radiotherapy plus CTLA-4 blockade in lung cancer. There are a few counts of this clone. Between the trimmed V and J ends, which lost 1 base and 8 bases, there was a span of 9 bases. The CDR3 length is 13 residues. Germline CDR1 and CDR2: SGDLS and YYNGEE. The repertoire was sequenced with immunoSEQ multiplex PCR; TCRdb's copy has only in-frame clones and lacks some. The data show 110,000 or so clones, roughly 80% seen once. This receptor was identified in a human donor with non-small cell lung cancer who had a partial response to radiotherapy plus ipilimumab. Sequencing used peripheral blood, obtained from a patient treated with radiotherapy plus ipilimumab. The chain recombines TRBV9 with TRBJ2-2, with D possibly TRBD2 on 5 matching bases. This chain's CDR3 is CASSVQLAGELFF. The DNA for the CDR3 is TGTGCCAGCAGCGTACAGTTAGCGGGGGAGCTGTTTTTT.